This record concerns one T cell receptor (beta chain) sequence. Its binding antigen is unknown. The sample holds no much larger clone one base away, and base qualities are not on file. The immunoSEQ multiplex PCR assay was used to amplify the TCRB and TCRAD loci from a standardized amount of quality-controlled genomic DNA. The amplicons covered the V(D)J region and were long enough to include the CDR3 and to identify the V and J genes. Through the commercial immunoSEQ service, the amplicons were sequenced on an Illumina platform. The study's own analysis went as follows. Primer bias and sequencing errors were corrected as previously described, and TCRAD and TCRB definitions were based on the IMGT database. Repertoires were analysed with immunoSEQ Analyzer 3.0 and VDJTools, covering basic statistics, V/J segment usage, diversity estimates, rarefaction and pairwise overlap. Chao1, ChaoE, Efron-Thisted, Shannon and inverse Simpson indices were used to estimate diversity, which was also estimated on datasets down-sampled to the smallest sample. For repertoire overlap, CDR3 nucleotide sequence, V gene and J gene had to match strictly, and clustering was done by Jaccard-based multidimensional scaling. In its TCRdb copy, this immuneACCESS table keeps in-frame sequences only and misses some clones. Where compared with another copy, unresolved V genes explain less than half of these, and the others have no known cause. The V and J calls and clone size are taken from that table; D and trimming were inferred from the DNA. This sample comprises fewer than 55,000 clones, 94% of them detected only once. The ten most abundant clones make up more than 0.1% of the sample.

The data derive from a study of human thymus T cells (TCRdb year 2020). Regarding the research as a whole: TCR alpha and beta repertoires from roughly eight infant thymus samples and a few related peripheral blood samples were characterized in the study. The infant donors were about 7 to 250 days old, and the cohort included several males and two females.

Study-wide findings and limitations: Thymus samples yielded on average approximately 860,000 unique TCRB clonotypes, compared with 75,000 to 85,000 from blood samples. Both the thymic and the peripheral blood repertoires appeared to show biased V and J gene segment usage.

Immunologically healthy infants undergoing open corrective cardiac surgery for congenital heart defects in Finland were used as donors. During surgery, a small about 0.5-1 mL aliquot of peripheral blood was collected from four of the eight donors. For the blood samples, genomic DNA was extracted from all available leukocytes instead of from a set number of cells. ACK lysis buffer was used to remove erythrocytes from blood, and the leukocytes were stored at -70 degrees C as pellets. A QIAsymphony instrument was used to extract genomic DNA from frozen cell pellets. The clonotype was recovered from a boy under two years old with a congenital heart defect but otherwise immunologically healthy. Material: blood.

The CDR3 corresponds to CASSVGGSSYEQYF. The DNA reads as follows: TGTGCCAGCAGCGTAGGGGGGTCCTCCTACGAGCAGTACTTC. In this chain, TRBV9 is recombined with TRBJ2-7, with the D call perhaps TRBD1 or TRBD2, each one matching 5 bases. Via the germline V gene, CDR1 is SGDLS and CDR2 YYNGEE. V was cut back by 0 bases and J by 0 bases, leaving a gap of 7 bases between them. Spanning cysteine to phenylalanine, the CDR3 consists of 14 amino acids. Kept here is only the CDR3 DNA, which spans 42 bases and is read in frame from base 1.